This TCR beta chain was obtained from a study of blood T cell repertoires in COVID-19. Study-wide background: From T cells, B-cell-depleted T cells, or PBMCs came the material, which was cDNA or gDNA.

Germline V gene lookup returns CDR1 SGHRS and CDR2 YFSETQ. The V gene lost 0 bases and the J gene lost 2 bases, with 12 bases spanning the gap. This CDR3 spans 15 amino acids. Adults between about 18 and 95 years of age took part from 24 US areas. Either two negative PCRs, clearance, or symptom resolution qualified Cohort 3 donors as recovered. Method: immunoSEQ multiplex PCR; TCRdb's copy keeps in-frame clones and lacks some. The sample shows around 170,000 clones, about 82% of them seen only once. This receptor was obtained from a young woman who had recovered from COVID-19. V gene TRBV5-1 combines with J gene TRBJ2-7, with D tentatively TRBD2 (6 bases). The sequencing sample was made of PBMCs or T cells enriched from blood (not recorded which). CDR3 in DNA: TGCGCCAGCAGCTTGGTGGGGGGAGGAGCCTACGAGCAGTACTTC. This codes for CASSLVGGGAYEQYF.